One and the same sample provided the 3 T cell receptor beta chains below, sequenced in a study of beta chain features in type 1 diabetes. Reverse transcribing all isolated RNA meant expressed TCRB transcripts were sequenced. TCRdb keeps only in-frame clones here, not all; method: immunoSEQ multiplex PCR. Here the sample spans a few hundred thousand clones, over 8.5% being singletons. The sequencing sample was made of naive CD4+ T cells from blood. These receptors were taken from a woman between 18 and 30 years old in good health.

This clone was counted between two and nine times. J is TRBJ1-1 and V is TRBV28; weak D call: TRBD1 (6 bases). Per germline, CDR1 MDHEN and CDR2 SYDVKM. The CDR3 totals 15 residues. The V gene lost 4 bases and the J gene lost 1 base, with 13 bases spanning the gap. The CDR3 DNA sequence: TGTGCCAGCAGTTCCCCTCACAGGGCGAACACTGAAGCTTTCTTT. Translated: CASSSPHRANTEAFF.

The genes are TRBV6-1 and TRBJ2-2, with D uncertain. The CDR3 loop spans 13 amino acids. Germline V lookup: CDR1 MNHNS, CDR2 SASEGT. V lost 8 bases and J 0 bases, leaving 7 bases between the germline ends. The CDR3 DNA is TGTGCCAGCGGCCAGACGAACACCGGGGAGCTGTTTTTT. It translates to CASGQTNTGELFF.

Only a few counts were recorded for this clone. This rearrangement joins TRBV19 to TRBJ2-1; the match to TRBD1 covers 9 bases. The trim removed 6 bases at V and 9 bases at J, leaving 15 bases unmatched. In germline, CDR1 is LNHDA, CDR2 SQIVND (reference sequence). The CDR3 totals 16 residues. CDR3: CASRKRGTGGSGEQFF. CDR3 sequence (DNA): TGTGCCAGTAGGAAGCGGGGAACAGGGGGCTCTGGTGAGCAGTTCTTC.